This TCR beta chain was observed in a study of shared clonotypes between healthy human individuals. The assay ran at deep level. Repertoires were generated with immunoSEQ multiplex PCR, while TCRdb's copy carries only in-frame clones and drops some. The sample has over a million clones, approximately 80% seen once. Naive CD45RA+ and memory CD45RA-negative subsets were split from CD4+ cells. V lost 3 bases, J lost 3 bases, and 7 bases stayed unmatched. The CDR3 length is 16 residues. CDR1 is KGHSH, CDR2 LQKENI, per germline. Study conclusions and caveats: Clonotypes shared by all four sorted-subset donors had higher generation probabilities than non-shared clonotypes.

In the case of this clone: No antigen is known for it.

The source is a man aged 18 to 35 in good health. Some clones in this sample may be carry-over from other donors' samples. The chain links TRBV18 to TRBJ2-7; 11 nucleotides agree with TRBD2. The material sequenced was memory CD4+ T cells from PBMCs. Described subset: CD45RA-negative fraction. The CDR3 DNA follows: TGTGCCAGCTCACCGCTAACAACTAGCGGGAGCTACGAGCAGTACTTC. It translates to CASSPLTTSGSYEQYF.